The sequence of this T cell receptor beta chain was determined in a study of blood T cell repertoires in COVID-19. Sequencing was performed with immunoSEQ multiplex PCR; in TCRdb, only in-frame clones are kept and a portion is missing. The sample holds tens of thousands of clones, around 80% seen once. Germline V gene data show CDR1 as SGHTA and CDR2 as FQGNSA. This CDR3 has 16 residues. Trimming took 6 bases from V and 3 from J; bases not matched to a gene: 10. This TCR was sampled from a man aged 55-75 years with acute or convalescent COVID-19. Source material: peripheral blood. This chain joins TRBV7-2 and TRBJ2-3; 9 nucleotides align to TRBD1. The CDR3 reads CASRPQGALGTDTQYF. The CDR3 DNA reads TGTGCCAGCAGACCACAGGGGGCGCTTGGTACAGATACGCAGTATTTT.